The rows below give T cell receptor beta chains drawn from one sample of a study of blood T cell repertoires in COVID-19. Produced via immunoSEQ multiplex PCR; TCRdb's table is partial and in-frame only. The table shows some 99,000 clones, with around 84% occurring only once. The sample consisted of peripheral blood. These receptors all come from a woman aged 60-75 years in a cohort sampled during active or convalescent COVID-19. Both conserved end residues are part of each CDR3. A D gene is named only where the DNA matches it firmly. Clone size is not always given. Where it is, it says once, few, many or a class for expanded clones.

clone_size,v_call,d_call,j_call,cdr3_aa,cdr3_nt
.,TRBV4-1,.,TRBJ1-1,CASSQPRRGNTEAFF,TGCGCCAGCAGCCAACCCCGTCGGGGGAACACTGAAGCTTTCTTT
few,TRBV20-1,TRBD1,TRBJ1-1,CSAIDRASEAFF,TGCAGTGCTATTGACAGGGCTAGTGAAGCTTTCTTT
few,TRBV5-1,TRBD1,TRBJ2-7,CASSLDGTGVYEQYF,TGCGCCAGCAGCTTGGACGGGACAGGGGTCTACGAGCAGTACTTC
.,TRBV6-5,TRBD1,TRBJ2-7,CASTWDRGEQYF,TGTGCCAGCACTTGGGACAGGGGCGAGCAGTACTTC
.,TRBV6-5,TRBD1,TRBJ2-3,CASIEGGRTDTQYF,TGTGCCAGCATCGAAGGGGGCCGCACAGATACGCAGTATTTT
.,TRBV6-5,.,TRBJ2-3,CASTQWTSTDTQYF,TGTGCCAGCACTCAGTGGACTAGCACAGATACGCAGTATTTT
.,TRBV9,.,TRBJ2-6,CASSLSTGANVLTF,TGTGCCAGCAGCCTCTCTACCGGGGCCAACGTCCTGACTTTC
.,TRBV6-6,TRBD1,TRBJ1-1,CASRLGQLNTEAFF,TGTGCCAGCAGGCTGGGACAGCTGAACACTGAAGCTTTCTTT
.,TRBV19,TRBD1,TRBJ2-1,CASRPGQGFGRFYNEQFF,TGTGCCAGTAGGCCGGGACAGGGGTTCGGGAGATTCTACAATGAGCAGTTCTTC
.,TRBV7-9,.,TRBJ2-7,CASSLQVPYEQYF,TGTGCCAGCAGCTTACAGGTACCTTACGAGCAGTACTTC
.,TRBV6-6,TRBD1,TRBJ1-2,CASSYPLGQELFLTF,TGTGCCAGCAGTTACCCGTTGGGACAGGAGCTTTTTCTCACCTTC
.,TRBV6-5,.,TRBJ1-2,CASSGGPRDYGYTF,TGTGCCAGCAGCGGAGGTCCTAGGGACTATGGCTACACCTTC
.,TRBV4-1,TRBD1,TRBJ2-5,CASSLPGQGRETQYF,TGCGCCAGCAGCCTTCCGGGACAGGGGCGGGAGACCCAGTACTTC
.,TRBV12-3/TRBV12-4,.,TRBJ2-7,CASSFSRAYEQYF,TGTGCCAGCAGTTTTTCCAGGGCGTACGAGCAGTACTTC
few,TRBV5-6,.,TRBJ1-2,CASSQNGGDYGYTF,TGTGCCAGCAGCCAAAACGGAGGGGACTATGGCTACACCTTC
.,TRBV30,.,TRBJ2-7,CAWSVPAGAVGEQYF,TGTGCCTGGAGTGTCCCGGCAGGGGCGGTCGGCGAGCAGTACTTC
few,TRBV6-6,TRBD1,TRBJ1-4,CASRLPGTGDEKLFF,TGTGCCAGCAGACTTCCCGGGACAGGGGATGAAAAACTGTTTTTT
.,TRBV5-1,TRBD1,TRBJ2-1,CASSITGTGLNEQFF,TGCGCCAGCAGCATAACCGGGACAGGGCTCAATGAGCAGTTCTTC
.,TRBV6-4,.,TRBJ1-4,CASSDSSRGGAGKLFF,TGTGCCAGCAGTGACTCGAGTCGGGGGGGCGCGGGAAAACTGTTTTTT
.,TRBV28,TRBD1,TRBJ1-2,CASSRGQDPYGYTF,TGTGCCAGCAGCCGGGGACAGGACCCCTATGGCTACACCTTC
.,TRBV9,TRBD1,TRBJ1-3,CASSVDRAGGNTIYF,TGTGCCAGCAGCGTGGACAGGGCCGGTGGAAACACCATATATTTT
.,TRBV6-1,TRBD1,TRBJ2-2,CASSDTLDRGLPGELFF,TGTGCCAGCAGTGACACACTCGACAGGGGGCTCCCCGGGGAGCTGTTTTTT
once,TRBV5-6,TRBD1,TRBJ2-3,CASSLYRGQGADTQYF,TGTGCCAGCAGCTTGTATAGGGGACAGGGGGCCGATACGCAGTATTTT
.,TRBV11-1,TRBD2,TRBJ2-3,CASSSSGGSTDTQYF,TGTGCCAGCAGCTCTAGCGGGGGTAGCACAGATACGCAGTATTTT
.,TRBV9,.,TRBJ1-5,CASSVGGDANQPQHF,TGTGCCAGCAGCGTAGGGGGGGATGCGAATCAGCCCCAGCATTTT
.,TRBV7-7,.,TRBJ2-2,CASSLGGQAGELFF,TGTGCTAGCAGCTTAGGTGGGCAGGCCGGGGAGCTGTTTTTT
.,TRBV19,.,TRBJ1-2,CASSVPGYGYTF,TGTGCCAGTAGTGTCCCAGGATACGGCTACACCTTC
.,TRBV11-2,.,TRBJ2-1,CASSPRWRLAQSYNEQFF,TGTGCCAGCAGCCCACGATGGCGCCTAGCGCAGTCCTACAATGAGCAGTTCTTC
.,TRBV10-1,.,TRBJ2-5,CASSGTVQETQYF,TGCGCCAGCAGTGGGACTGTTCAAGAGACCCAGTACTTC
.,TRBV28,.,TRBJ1-3,CASSLREALSGNTIYF,TGTGCCAGCAGTTTAAGGGAGGCGCTCTCTGGAAACACCATATATTTT
few,TRBV30,.,TRBJ2-2,CAWSVSRTVRAGELFF,TGTGCCTGGAGTGTATCGCGGACAGTTAGGGCCGGGGAGCTGTTTTTT
few,TRBV6-5,TRBD1,TRBJ1-1,CASSSVGTGEGTEAFF,TGTGCCAGCAGTTCGGTTGGGACAGGGGAGGGGACTGAAGCTTTCTTT